The 14 T cell receptor beta chains below were found in one sample sequenced in a study of shared clonotypes between healthy human individuals. Clones were read by immunoSEQ multiplex PCR, and TCRdb kept only the in-frame ones, dropping some. The sample lists some 1 million clones; 65% to 80% were seen once. The specimen sequenced was memory CD4+ T cells sorted from blood. The subset is: CD45RA-negative fraction. All receptors come from a man aged 18 to 29 in good health.

This chain uses TRBV29-1 with TRBJ2-2; D remains unclear. Germline V lookup: CDR1 SQVTM, CDR2 ANQGSEA. Deletions cut 7 bases from V and 1 base from J, with 4 bases between. This CDR3 is built from 11 residues. The CDR3 coding sequence is TGCAGCGCCCGGAACACCGGGGAGCTGTTTTTT. It specifies CSARNTGELFF.

The DNA of the CDR3 is TGTGCCTGGATGCGGGATACGAACACTGAAGCTTTCTTT. Translating gives CAWMRDTNTEAFF. The chain joins TRBV30 to TRBJ1-1; D unresolved. V lost 4 bases and J 1 base, leaving 10 bases between the germline ends. The CDR3 is 13 residues long. CDR1 is GTSNPN, CDR2 SVGIG, per germline (reference sequence).

CDR3 DNA: TGTGCCAGCCGTCGGGACACCCTCTATGGCTACACCTTC. This sequence encodes CASRRDTLYGYTF. The V call is TRBV6-1, the J call TRBJ1-2; D might be TRBD1 (6 bases). Germline CDR1 and CDR2: MNHNS and SASEGT. The CDR3 has 13 residues. V was shortened by 8 bases and J by 4 bases, with 14 bases between the two germline ends.

This chain uses TRBV9 with TRBJ2-7, with 8 bases identical to TRBD2. The ends lost 4 bases at V and 2 bases at J; junction bases unmatched: 14. CDR3 size: 17 residues. CDR1 and CDR2 (germline): SGDLS, YYNGEE. CDR3 protein: CASSPRGRAGGPYEQYF. The CDR3 DNA reads as TGTGCCAGCAGCCCACGCGGGCGGGCGGGAGGACCCTACGAGCAGTACTTC.

A note on this clone: One junction end disagrees with the germline gene, perhaps due to a read error. This chain uses TRBV18 with TRBJ1-1; tentatively, D is TRBD1 (6 bases). Germline V gene sequence: CDR1 KGHSH, CDR2 LQKENI. The CDR3 is 13 residues long. The CDR3 DNA sequence: TGTGCCAGCTCACTGGACAGTTACACCGAAGCTTTCTTT. It is translated as CASSLDSYTEAFF.

The CDR3 DNA reads as TGTGCCAGCAGTGATCAGGCAGGGAACACTGAAGCTTTCTTT. Protein product: CASSDQAGNTEAFF. This rearrangement joins TRBV2 to TRBJ1-1; D gene ambiguous. The CDR3 has 14 residues. CDR1 is SNHLY and CDR2 is FYNNEI in the germline V gene. Trimming removed 3 bases at V and 1 base at J, with 9 bases between.

The V gene is TRBV5-6, the J gene TRBJ2-3; D ambiguous. Trimming stripped 0 bases from V and 2 bases from J, with 7 bases between. CDR1 and CDR2 from the germline V gene are SGHDT and YYEEEE. This CDR3 has 14 residues. The CDR3, as DNA: TGTGCCAGCAGCTTGGGCCGCTTCACAGATACGCAGTATTTT. Protein: CASSLGRFTDTQYF.

The rearrangement uses TRBV19 and TRBJ1-1; D unclear. Trimming cost V 7 bases and J 3 bases, with 12 bases left between them. Germline CDR1 and CDR2: LNHDA and SQIVND (reference sequence). The CDR3 contains 13 residues. The CDR3 protein is CASTLTGHTEAFF. In DNA, the CDR3 is TGTGCCAGTACCCTAACCGGACACACTGAAGCTTTCTTT. The full variable domain, with the rest looked up from reference TRBV19 and TRBJ1-1, is DGGITQSPKYLFRKEGQNVTLSCEQNLNHDAMYWYRQDPGQGLRLIYYSQIVNDFQKGDIAEGYSVSREKKESFPLTVTSAQKNPTAFYLCASTLTGHTEAFFGQGTRLTVV.

The CDR3 reads CASSSTGLNSGANVLTF. CDR3 coding DNA: TGTGCCAGCAGCTCGACAGGGTTGAACTCTGGGGCCAACGTCCTGACTTTC. This chain connects TRBV7-3 to TRBJ2-6; 7 nucleotides agree with TRBD1. Per the germline V gene, CDR1 is SGHTA and CDR2 is FQGTGA. CDR3 size: 17 residues. The ends lost 4 bases at V and 0 bases at J; junction bases unmatched: 6.

The chain is built from TRBV5-1 and TRBJ1-3; D call uncertain. Trimming stripped 2 bases from V and 0 bases from J, with 9 bases between. This CDR3 has 15 residues. Germline V gene sequence: CDR1 SGHRS, CDR2 YFSETQ. In DNA, the CDR3 is TGCGCCAGCAGCTTCCTAGGAGCCTCTGGAAACACCATATATTTT. Residues: CASSFLGASGNTIYF.

This clone occurred many times. The genes are TRBV23-1 and TRBJ2-4; D could derive from TRBD1 or TRBD2 (6 bases each). TRBV23-1 belongs to the ORF category, with a function that is uncertain. Trimming stripped 6 bases from V and 0 bases from J, with 18 bases between. This CDR3 is built from 17 residues. CDR3 nucleotide sequence: TGCGCCAGCAGGTTACCCCGGGGGCATTTAGCCAAAAACATTCAGTACTTC. It translates to CASRLPRGHLAKNIQYF.

V gene TRBV19 combines with J gene TRBJ2-1; no clear D. This CDR3 comprises 15 residues. Germline V gene sequence: CDR1 LNHDA, CDR2 SQIVND (reference sequence). Trimming removed 5 bases at V and 4 bases at J, with 15 bases between. CDR3 amino acids: CASSHTSSFYNEQFF. In DNA, the CDR3 is TGTGCCAGTAGTCACACCTCTAGTTTTTACAATGAGCAGTTCTTC.

The V gene is TRBV19, the J gene TRBJ1-2, with D tentatively TRBD1 (5 bases). V lost 7 bases, J lost 4 bases, and 16 bases lay in between. Germline V gene lookup returns CDR1 LNHDA and CDR2 SQIVND (reference sequence). This CDR3 contains 14 residues. The CDR3 nucleotides read TGTGCCAGTACCCTCCCCGGGGCAGTCTATGGCTACACCTTC. It yields the protein CASTLPGAVYGYTF.

This clone has only a few counts. The rearrangement uses TRBV30 and TRBJ2-3; the D call may be TRBD1 or TRBD2 (5 bases each). Germline CDR1 and CDR2: GTSNPN and SVGIG (reference sequence). V was cut by 7 bases and J by 1 base, with 12 bases left in between. The CDR3 extends over 13 amino acids. The CDR3 spells CASAGGRTDTQYF. CDR3 coding DNA: TGTGCCTCTGCTGGGGGTCGCACAGATACGCAGTATTTT.